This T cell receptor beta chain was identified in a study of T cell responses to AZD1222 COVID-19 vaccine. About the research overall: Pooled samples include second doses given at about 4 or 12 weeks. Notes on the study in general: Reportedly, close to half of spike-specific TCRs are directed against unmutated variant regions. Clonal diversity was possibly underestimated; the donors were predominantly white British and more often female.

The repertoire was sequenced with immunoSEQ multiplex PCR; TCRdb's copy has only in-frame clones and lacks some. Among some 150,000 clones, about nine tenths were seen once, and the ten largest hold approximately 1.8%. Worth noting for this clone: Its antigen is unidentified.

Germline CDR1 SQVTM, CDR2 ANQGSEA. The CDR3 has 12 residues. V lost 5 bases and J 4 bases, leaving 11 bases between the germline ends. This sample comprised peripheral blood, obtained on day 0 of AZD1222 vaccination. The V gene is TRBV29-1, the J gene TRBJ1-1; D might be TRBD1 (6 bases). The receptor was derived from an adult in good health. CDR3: CSVSQGGTEAFF. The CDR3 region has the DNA TGCAGCGTTTCACAGGGTGGCACTGAAGCTTTCTTT.